These 11 T cell receptor beta chains came from one sample sequenced in a study of PD-1 blockade in mismatch repair-deficient tumors. Here immunoSEQ multiplex PCR was the method, and the copy in TCRdb shows in-frame clones only, minus some. This table holds tens of thousands of clones, approximately 88% found once. The source was peripheral blood, collected 52 weeks after starting pembrolizumab. These receptors all come from an adult with mismatch repair-deficient cancer.

This clone was observed a handful of times. V is TRBV10-3 and J is TRBJ1-2, with 8 bases lining up with TRBD1. Trimming cost V 7 bases and J 5 bases; bases outside gene matches: 6. The CDR3 extends over 13 amino acids. Germline CDR1 ENHRY, CDR2 SYGVKD. The CDR3 DNA reads TGTGCCATCACCCTGGACAGGGAGTATGGCTACACCTTC. As protein: CAITLDREYGYTF.

The rearrangement joins TRBV27 to TRBJ2-2, with 7 bases matching TRBD1. Trimming took 5 bases from V and 1 from J; bases not matched to a gene: 4. In germline, CDR1 is MNHEY, CDR2 SMNVEV (reference sequence). The CDR3 is made up of 15 amino acids. CDR3 loop: CASSQGVVNTGELFF. DNA for the CDR3: TGTGCCAGCAGTCAGGGGGTTGTGAACACCGGGGAGCTGTTTTTT.

This chain's CDR3 is CASSPRGGHLYEQYF. CDR3 in DNA: TGTGCCAGTAGCCCCCGGGGGGGACACCTCTACGAGCAGTACTTC. The chain employs TRBV19 and TRBJ2-7; 8 nucleotides match TRBD2. The junction had 10 bases not matched to a gene; V was cut back by 6 bases and J by 3 bases. The CDR3 totals 15 residues. Germline loops: CDR1 LNHDA, CDR2 SQIVND (reference sequence).

The chain has TRBV5-4 and TRBJ2-3; unclear D gene. The CDR3 sequence is 15 residues long. The germline gives CDR1 SGHNT, CDR2 YYREEE (reference sequence). Deletions cut 1 base from V and 0 bases from J, with 9 bases between. The CDR3 spells CASSLSGPSTDTQYF. Here the CDR3 DNA reads TGTGCCAGCAGCTTGTCAGGACCTAGCACAGATACGCAGTATTTT.

The chain links TRBV6-5 to TRBJ1-1; maybe TRBD1 (6 bases). Germline assignment: CDR1 MNHEY and CDR2 SVGAGI. The V end was cut by 9 bases, the J end by 5 bases, with 16 bases between. This CDR3 contains 13 residues. CDR3 residues: CASQGWGKTEAFF. In nucleotides, the CDR3 is TGTGCCAGTCAGGGGTGGGGGAAAACTGAAGCTTTCTTT.

This clone was observed a few times. This chain joins TRBV9 and TRBJ1-2; 9 positions agree with TRBD1. The CDR3 is 15 residues long. With V trimmed by 0 bases and J by 4 bases, 4 bases remained unmatched. Germline CDR1 reads SGDLS; CDR2 reads YYNGEE. The chain's CDR3 is CASSVEGTGSYGYTF. The CDR3 DNA is TGTGCCAGCAGCGTAGAGGGGACAGGGAGCTATGGCTACACCTTC.

V gene TRBV27 combines with J gene TRBJ2-1; D not resolved. The germline V gene encodes CDR1 MNHEY and CDR2 SMNVEV (reference sequence). The CDR3 is 11 residues long. V was shortened by 4 bases and J by 8 bases, with 6 bases between the two germline ends. The CDR3 region is CASSSIHEQFF. CDR3 nucleotides: TGTGCCAGCAGTTCCATCCATGAGCAGTTCTTC.

This rearrangement joins TRBV7-9 to TRBJ2-1; D gene ambiguous. Trimming cost V 1 base and J 2 bases, with 3 bases left between them. Germline-derived CDR1 and CDR2 are SEHNR and FQNEAQ (reference sequence). The CDR3 sequence is 13 residues long. In nucleotides, the CDR3 is TGTGCCAGCAGCTTAGTACCCTACAATGAGCAGTTCTTC. This translates into CASSLVPYNEQFF.

This rearrangement joins TRBV10-2 to TRBJ2-3, with unresolved D. CDR1 is WSHSY and CDR2 is SAAADI in the germline V gene. Trimming stripped 2 bases from V and 3 bases from J, with 12 bases between. The CDR3 runs 15 residues. CDR3 sequence reads: CASSERVDGTDTQYF. Here the CDR3 DNA reads TGCGCCAGCAGTGAGAGAGTCGATGGAACAGATACGCAGTATTTT.

V gene TRBV16 combines with J gene TRBJ1-2; tentatively, D is TRBD1 (6 bases). Germline V lookup: CDR1 KGHSY, CDR2 FQNENV. The CDR3 has 13 amino acids. Trimming cost V 4 bases and J 8 bases, with 14 bases left between them. In nucleotides, the CDR3 is TGTGCCAGCAGCCTTCCGGGGGCCGGGGGCTACACCTTC. It yields the protein CASSLPGAGGYTF.

V and J are TRBV15 and TRBJ2-1, with D possibly TRBD2 on 6 matching bases. CDR1 LNHNV and CDR2 YYDKDF come from the germline V gene (reference sequence). V lost 3 bases and J lost 7, with 16 bases in between. This CDR3 spans 15 amino acids. The CDR3 sequence: CATSRSGVGGNEQFF. CDR3 bases: TGTGCCACCAGCAGGTCGGGGGTCGGCGGGAATGAGCAGTTCTTC.